This T cell receptor beta chain emerged from a study of T cell responses to AZD1222 COVID-19 vaccine. Broader study findings: Breadth and depth of Spike-specific TCRs rose after two AZD1222 doses. Targets within unmutated variant regions were reportedly found for nearly half of spike-specific TCRs.

Produced via immunoSEQ multiplex PCR; TCRdb's table is partial and in-frame only. Of around 130,000 clones in the sample, roughly 88% were seen once. This CDR3 spans 16 amino acids. The germline V gene has CDR1 SGHRS and CDR2 YFSETQ. Trimming took 0 bases from V and 5 from J, leaving 15 bases between them. This clone was seen only a few times. Its antigen is undetermined. J is TRBJ2-4 and V is TRBV5-1; D ambiguous. The sequenced sample was peripheral blood, obtained 28 days after the second AZD1222 dose. This sequence originates from an adult who received the AZD1222 COVID-19 vaccine. CDR3 protein: CASSLGPRTGQNIQYF. DNA for the CDR3: TGCGCCAGCAGCTTGGGTCCCCGGACCGGACAAAACATTCAGTACTTC.